These 23 T cell receptor beta chains share one sample of origin, sequenced in a study of blood T cell repertoires in COVID-19. Profiled with immunoSEQ multiplex PCR; TCRdb holds only in-frame clones, not every one. Among approximately 40,000 clones listed, about 90% were seen once. Sequencing was performed on peripheral blood. Every receptor here comes from a woman between 70 and 85 years old with acute or convalescent COVID-19.

This chain uses TRBV3-1 (or the pseudogene TRBV3-2) with TRBJ1-1; a possible D gene is TRBD1 (6 bases). V was clipped by 1 base and J by 1 base, with 10 bases between them. This CDR3 region has 15 residues. In germline, CDR1 is LGHDT, CDR2 YNNKEL (reference sequence). The CDR3 is CASSQVARGNTEAFF. The CDR3, as DNA: TGTGCCAGCAGCCAAGTCGCCAGGGGGAACACTGAAGCTTTCTTT.

This clone was detected once. The chain links TRBV6-6 to TRBJ2-3; 7 bases fit TRBD2. V was clipped by 8 bases and J by 6 bases; unmatched bases: 8. The CDR3 length is 13 residues. The germline CDR1 and CDR2 sequences are MNHNY and SVGAGI (reference sequence). The CDR3 protein is CASQRGGLDTQYF. CDR3 bases: TGTGCCAGCCAGCGGGGAGGTTTGGATACGCAGTATTTT.

This sequence joins TRBV7-6 and TRBJ2-7; 7 bases are shared with TRBD2. Germline CDR1 reads SGHVS; CDR2 reads FNYEAQ. V trimming: 3 bases; J trimming: 5 bases; junction bases outside the gene matches: 10. The CDR3 length is 15 residues. The CDR3, as DNA: TGTGCCAGCAGCTTTGGCGGGAGCCTAAGCGACGAGCAGTACGTC. It specifies CASSFGGSLSDEQYV.

This clone was seen only once. The chain carries TRBV2 and TRBJ1-2, with 10 nucleotides matching TRBD1. Germline V gives CDR1 SNHLY, CDR2 FYNNEI. This CDR3 has 14 residues. The V gene end was trimmed by 8 bases and the J gene end by 2 bases; junction bases not matched to a gene: 5. The CDR3 nucleotides are TGTGCCAGCGGCCGGGACAGGGGCAACTATGGCTACACCTTC. The encoded protein is CASGRDRGNYGYTF.

The rearrangement joins TRBV19 to TRBJ2-1; D uncertain. V shed 6 bases and J shed 3 bases, with 6 bases lying between them. In germline, CDR1 is LNHDA, CDR2 SQIVND (reference sequence). This CDR3 is 12 amino acids long. CDR3 protein: CASSRLYNEQFF. The CDR3 DNA reads as TGTGCCAGTAGCCGACTCTACAATGAGCAGTTCTTC.

This chain joins TRBV5-8 and TRBJ2-3; tentatively, D is TRBD2 (5 bases). The CDR3 covers 15 residues. Germline V gene lookup returns CDR1 SGHTS and CDR2 YDEGEE. Trimming left V 1 base short and J 1 base short, with 10 bases between. The CDR3: CASSLYNSGTDTQYF. In DNA, the CDR3 is TGTGCCAGCAGCTTGTATAATAGCGGCACAGATACGCAGTATTTT.

The chain has TRBV7-4 and TRBJ2-7; 8 bases agree with TRBD2. The CDR3 is made up of 16 amino acids. V dropped 2 bases and J dropped 4; count of bases not matched to a gene: 10. Germline V lookup: CDR1 SGHVT, CDR2 SQSDAQ. CDR3 region: CASSLSREGHHYEQYV. CDR3 bases: TGTGCCAGCAGCTTATCACGGGAGGGCCACCATTACGAGCAGTACGTC.

This chain connects TRBV6-2 or TRBV6-3 to TRBJ1-3; 9 nucleotides line up with TRBD1. The CDR3 loop spans 16 amino acids. After removal of 6 bases from V and 4 bases from J, the junction contained 10 bases not matched to a gene. The V gene's germline CDR1 is MNHEY and CDR2 SVGEGT. The CDR3 bases are TGTGCCAGCAGCCCGAGGACGGGACAGGGAGGAAACACCATATATTTT. The encoded protein is CASSPRTGQGGNTIYF.

This clone appeared once. The chain joins TRBV28 to TRBJ1-1; perhaps TRBD1 as D (5 bases). CDR1 and CDR2 from the germline V gene are MDHEN and SYDVKM. The V gene lost 6 bases and the J gene lost 11 bases, with 16 bases spanning the gap. This CDR3 comprises 12 residues. CDR3 residues: CASRQKGYWAFF. The CDR3 DNA reads as TGTGCCAGCAGGCAGAAGGGGTATTGGGCTTTCTTT.

V is TRBV18 and J is TRBJ1-1; D call uncertain. The CDR3 covers 14 residues. From germline, CDR1 is KGHSH and CDR2 LQKENI. With 5 bases removed from V and 3 bases from J, the gap between germline ends came to 13 bases. For the CDR3, the DNA is TGTGCCAGCTCAGAAAGGTGGGAGGACACTGAAGCTTTCTTT. It translates to CASSERWEDTEAFF.

This clone was recorded once. This chain links TRBV5-1 with TRBJ1-5; the D is unclear. V was pared by 0 bases and J by 6 bases, with 10 bases between. The CDR3 spans 14 residues. Germline V gene sequence: CDR1 SGHRS, CDR2 YFSETQ. The CDR3 loop is CASSLDGEAQPQHF. In DNA, the CDR3 is TGCGCCAGCAGCTTGGATGGGGAGGCTCAGCCCCAGCATTTT.

This clone has just a few counts. The V call is TRBV5-1, the J call TRBJ2-2; 7 bases align to TRBD2. Germline V gene lookup returns CDR1 SGHRS and CDR2 YFSETQ. The CDR3 sequence is 17 residues long. V lost 1 base and J lost 1; bases outside the gene matches: 7. The CDR3 coding sequence is TGCGCCAGCAGCTTGAGCCTAGCGGCTCGGAACACCGGGGAGCTGTTTTTT. It specifies CASSLSLAARNTGELFF.

V and J are TRBV6-2 or TRBV6-3 and TRBJ2-7; TRBD1 matches 7 bases. With 5 bases clipped from V and 7 bases from J, the junction kept 14 bases outside the gene matches. Germline CDR1 is MNHEY and CDR2 is SVGEGT. The CDR3 sequence is 15 residues long. The DNA of the CDR3 is TGTGCCAGCAGTCACAGGGGTTTTTCTTTGGGGGAGCAGTACGTC. Its protein product is CASSHRGFSLGEQYV.

This chain's CDR3 is CASSPRLAGGGEQFF. The CDR3 nucleotides are TGTGCCAGCAGCCCTCGACTAGCGGGAGGTGGGGAGCAGTTCTTC. The V gene is TRBV7-2, the J gene TRBJ2-1; 13 bases match TRBD2. This CDR3 region has 15 residues. The ends lost 5 bases at V and 10 bases at J; junction bases unmatched: 8. Germline values: CDR1 SGHTA, CDR2 FQGNSA.

The chain carries TRBV10-2 and TRBJ2-5; D perhaps matches TRBD2 (5 bases). V lost 6 bases to trimming and J lost 5 bases, with 16 bases between them. Looked up from germline, CDR1 is WSHSY and CDR2 is SAAADI. CDR3 size: 14 residues. The CDR3: CASSKSGSGETQYF. For the CDR3, the DNA is TGCGCCAGCAGCAAATCGGGGTCTGGGGAGACCCAGTACTTC.

The rearrangement uses TRBV7-3 and TRBJ2-1; the match to TRBD2 covers 11 bases. Germline CDR1 and CDR2: SGHTA and FQGTGA. V lost 5 bases and J lost 8; bases outside the gene matches: 8. This CDR3 contains 15 residues. DNA of the CDR3: TGTGCCAGCAGCACCTTAGCGGGAGGGAGGCATGAGCAGTTCTTC. It specifies CASSTLAGGRHEQFF.

The gene calls are TRBV20-1 and TRBJ2-1; no definite D call. CDR3 size: 14 residues. The germline CDR1 and CDR2 sequences are DFQATT and SNEGSKA (reference sequence). Trimming shortened V by 3 bases and J by 7 bases, and 16 bases separated the two germline ends. The CDR3 DNA sequence: TGCAGTGCTAGTCAAAATTCTCCCGAGAATGAGCAGTTCTTC. It encodes CSASQNSPENEQFF.

CDR3 coding DNA: TGTGCCAGCAGCACCTTAGCGGGAGGCGAGCAGTACGTC. As protein: CASSTLAGGEQYV. J is TRBJ2-7 and V is TRBV7-2, with TRBD2 matching 10 bases. V lost 5 bases, J lost 6 bases, and 4 bases stayed unmatched. The CDR3 has 13 amino acids. The V gene's germline CDR1 is SGHTA and CDR2 FQGNSA.

The V call is TRBV12-3 or TRBV12-4, the J call TRBJ2-3, with unresolved D. This CDR3 has 12 residues. Trimming removed 3 bases from V and 6 bases from J, with 7 bases in between. CDR3 amino acids: CASSFSVDTQYF. The DNA of the CDR3 is TGTGCCAGCAGTTTTTCTGTGGATACGCAGTATTTT.

This chain joins TRBV7-2 and TRBJ2-3, with 15 positions matching TRBD2. With 1 base clipped from V and 0 bases from J, the junction kept 2 bases outside the gene matches. The CDR3 length is 18 residues. Germline V gene lookup returns CDR1 SGHTA and CDR2 FQGNSA. Here the CDR3 reads CASSLVGTSGRSTDTQYF. The CDR3 bases are TGTGCCAGCAGCTTAGTCGGGACTAGCGGGAGGAGCACAGATACGCAGTATTTT.

The chain carries TRBV25-1 and TRBJ1-5; perhaps TRBD1 as D (5 bases). The germline V gene encodes CDR1 MGHDK and CDR2 SYGVNS. The CDR3 is 14 amino acids. Between the trimmed V and J ends, which lost 2 bases and 5 bases, there was a span of 10 bases. This chain's CDR3 is CASSEPQGHQPQHF. In DNA, the CDR3 is TGTGCCAGCAGTGAACCGCAGGGTCATCAGCCCCAGCATTTT.

The chain carries TRBV11-1 and TRBJ2-5; no reliable D call. V lost 2 bases and J lost 4, with 5 bases in between. Per the germline V gene, CDR1 is SGHAT and CDR2 is FQDESV (reference sequence). The CDR3 sequence is 12 residues long. The DNA of the CDR3 is TGTGCCAGCAGCTTATCCCGAGAGACCCAGTACTTC. Protein sequence: CASSLSRETQYF. The whole variable domain, remainder taken from reference TRBV11-1 and TRBJ2-5, is EAEVAQSPRYKITEKSQAVAFWCDPISGHATLYWYRQILGQGPELLVQFQDESVVDDSQLPKDRFSAERLKGVDSTLKIQPAELGDSAMYLCASSLSRETQYFGPGTRLLVL.

Comment on this clone: Its ends do not fully match the called genes, so a read error is possible. V gene TRBV30 combines with J gene TRBJ1-2; D perhaps matches TRBD1 (6 bases). Germline V CDR1 and CDR2: GTSNPN, SVGIG (reference sequence). This CDR3 spans 11 amino acids. DNA of the CDR3: TGCGCACGAGGGCAGGGGTTAGGCTACACCTTC. It encodes CARGQGLGYTF.